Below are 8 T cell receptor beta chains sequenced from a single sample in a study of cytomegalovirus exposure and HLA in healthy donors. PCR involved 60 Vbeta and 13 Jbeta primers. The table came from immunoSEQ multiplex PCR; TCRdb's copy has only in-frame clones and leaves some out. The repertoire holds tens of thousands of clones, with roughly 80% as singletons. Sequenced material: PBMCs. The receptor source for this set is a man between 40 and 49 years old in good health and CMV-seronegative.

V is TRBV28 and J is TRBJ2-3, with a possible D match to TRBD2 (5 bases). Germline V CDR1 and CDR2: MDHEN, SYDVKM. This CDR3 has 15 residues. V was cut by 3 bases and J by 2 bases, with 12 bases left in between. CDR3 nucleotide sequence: TGTGCCAGCAGTTTTGGACTTTCCGACACAGATACGCAGTATTTT. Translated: CASSFGLSDTDTQYF.

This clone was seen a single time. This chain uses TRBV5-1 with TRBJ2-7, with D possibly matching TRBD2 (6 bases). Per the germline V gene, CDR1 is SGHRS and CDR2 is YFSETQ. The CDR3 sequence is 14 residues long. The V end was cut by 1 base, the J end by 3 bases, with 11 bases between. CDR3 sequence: CASSLIVGSYEQYF. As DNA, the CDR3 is TGCGCCAGCAGCTTGATCGTCGGGAGCTACGAGCAGTACTTC.

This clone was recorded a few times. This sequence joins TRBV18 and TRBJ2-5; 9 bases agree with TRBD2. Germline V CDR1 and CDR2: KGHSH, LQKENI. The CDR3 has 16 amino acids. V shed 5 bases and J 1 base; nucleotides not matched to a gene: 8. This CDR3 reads CASSLLGTSSQETQYF. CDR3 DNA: TGTGCCAGCTCATTATTAGGGACTAGCAGCCAAGAGACCCAGTACTTC.

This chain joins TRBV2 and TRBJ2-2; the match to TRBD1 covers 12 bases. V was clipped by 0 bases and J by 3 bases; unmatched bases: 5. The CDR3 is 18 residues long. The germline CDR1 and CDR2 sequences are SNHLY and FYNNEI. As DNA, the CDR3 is TGTGCCAGCAGTGAAGCAATAGGGACAGGGGGCTACACCGGGGAGCTGTTTTTT. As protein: CASSEAIGTGGYTGELFF.

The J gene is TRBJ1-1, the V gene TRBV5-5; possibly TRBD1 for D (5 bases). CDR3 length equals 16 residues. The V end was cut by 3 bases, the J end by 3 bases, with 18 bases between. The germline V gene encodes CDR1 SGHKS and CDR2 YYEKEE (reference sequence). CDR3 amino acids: CASSSPRGVGDTEAFF. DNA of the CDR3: TGTGCCAGCAGCTCCCCGCGGGGGGTGGGGGACACTGAAGCTTTCTTT.

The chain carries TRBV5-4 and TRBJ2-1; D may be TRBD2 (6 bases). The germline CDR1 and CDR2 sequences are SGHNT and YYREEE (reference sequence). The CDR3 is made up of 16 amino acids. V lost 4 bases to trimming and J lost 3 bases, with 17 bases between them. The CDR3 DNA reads TGTGCCAGCAGCGAGGGAGGTCAGGGACGCTACAATGAGCAGTTCTTC. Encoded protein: CASSEGGQGRYNEQFF.

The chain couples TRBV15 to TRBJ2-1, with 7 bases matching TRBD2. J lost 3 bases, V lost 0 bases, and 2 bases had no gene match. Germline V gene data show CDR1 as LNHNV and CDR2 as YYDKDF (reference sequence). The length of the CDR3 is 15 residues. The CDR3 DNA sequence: TGTGCCACCAGCAGAGATCGGACTAGCTACAATGAGCAGTTCTTC. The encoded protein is CATSRDRTSYNEQFF.

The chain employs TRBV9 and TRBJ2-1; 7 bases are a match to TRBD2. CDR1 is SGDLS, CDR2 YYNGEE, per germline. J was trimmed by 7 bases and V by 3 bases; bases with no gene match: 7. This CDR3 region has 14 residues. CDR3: CASSGGLRGNEQFF. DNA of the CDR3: TGTGCCAGCAGCGGGGGACTGCGGGGGAATGAGCAGTTCTTC.